A selection of T cell receptor beta chains follows, all from one sample in a study of blood T cells in healthy people across ages. TCRdb independently ran MiXCR on the 5' RACE reads; one entry per CDR3 protein. Here the sample spans under 950,000 distinct CDR3 sequences, approximately 21% being singletons. Sequenced input: blood. All receptors come from a man aged 65 to 85 in good health. The CDR3 runs from the conserved cysteine through the conserved F or W. D genes are given only for firm matches. A clone size is listed for some rows: how often the clone was seen (once, few, many), or a class if it is expanded.

size	J	V	D	DNA	CDR3
.	TRBJ2-2	TRBV7-2	.	TGTGCCAGCAGCTTATGGCCGGGTACCGGGGAGCTGTTTTTT	CASSLWPGTGELFF
.	TRBJ2-6	TRBV3-1	.	TGTGCCAGCAGCCAAGTCTGGGGCAGGGAAGCGTCTGGGGCCAACGTCCTGACTTTC	CASSQVWGREASGANVLTF
.	TRBJ1-6	TRBV21-1	.	TGTGCCAGCAGCCCCTACGAGGACAGTCGAAAGACCTATAATTCACCCCTCCACTTT	CASSPYEDSRKTYNSPLHF
.	TRBJ2-3	TRBV6-6	.	TGTGCCAGCAGTTATCCCACCCAGCCAGATACGCAGTATTTT	CASSYPTQPDTQYF
.	TRBJ2-1	TRBV30	TRBD2	TGTGCCTGGTGCGCGTGGACTAGTGCCCATGAGCAGTTCTTC	CAWCAWTSAHEQFF
.	TRBJ1-4	TRBV12-3/TRBV12-4	.	TGTGCCAGCAGTCGAAACAGAAATAATGAAAAACTGTTTTTT	CASSRNRNNEKLFF
.	TRBJ2-5	TRBV20-1	.	TGCAGTGCTAGAAAACCCACGGAGACCCAGTACTTC	CSARKPTETQYF
few	TRBJ2-7	TRBV4-2	.	TGTGCCAGCAGCCAAGCCCCTCACTTCGAGCAGTACTTC	CASSQAPHFEQYF
.	TRBJ1-2	TRBV12-3/TRBV12-4	TRBD1	TGTGCCAGCAGACGACAGGGGGCTTATGGCTACACCTTC	CASRRQGAYGYTF
.	TRBJ1-6	TRBV12-3/TRBV12-4	.	TGTGCCAGCAGTTTCAATGGGCCTTCGGGACCCCTCCACTTT	CASSFNGPSGPLHF
.	TRBJ1-3	TRBV29-1	.	TGCAGCGTTGAATACGGGACTGGAAACACCATATATTTT	CSVEYGTGNTIYF
.	TRBJ2-5	TRBV6-1	TRBD2	TGTGCCAGCAGTGTCCCGGGACTAGCGGGAGAGACCCAGTACTTC	CASSVPGLAGETQYF
few	TRBJ2-5	TRBV3-1	TRBD2	TGTGCCAGCAGCCTAAGCGGACTAGCGGAAGAGACCCAGTACTTC	CASSLSGLAEETQYF
once	TRBJ2-3	TRBV2	TRBD1	TGTGCCAGCGGGGGCGGGACAGGAAGCACAGATACGCACTATTTT	CASGGGTGSTDTHYF
.	TRBJ1-1	TRBV6-5	TRBD1	TGTGCCAGCACCCGCGAGGGGGCCTTTCGTGCTTTCTTT	CASTREGAFRAFF
.	TRBJ2-5	TRBV29-1	.	TGCAGCACTGTAGTTCTGGAGACCCAGTACTTC	CSTVVLETQYF
.	TRBJ1-2	TRBV6-5	TRBD1	TGTGCCAGCAACATAAGGACAGGGGCCGGTAGGGGCTACACCTTC	CASNIRTGAGRGYTF
.	TRBJ2-1	TRBV2	TRBD2	TGTGCCAGCAACCCAAACCGAGGGCTAGCGGGGGATGAGCAGTTCTTC	CASNPNRGLAGDEQFF
.	TRBJ1-1	TRBV20-1	.	TGCAGTGTAGGTGAAGCTTTCTTT	CSVGEAFF
few	TRBJ1-1	TRBV7-9	.	TGTGCCAGCAGAGCCCGTGACAGGACGAACACTGAAGCTTTCTTT	CASRARDRTNTEAFF
.	TRBJ2-6	TRBV15	.	TGTGCCACCAGCAGAGTGGTGTTAGGGGCCAACGTCCTGACTTTC	CATSRVVLGANVLTF
.	TRBJ1-4	TRBV6-5	TRBD1	TGTGCCAGCAGTTTAAAACAGGGGATGAATGAAAAACTGTTTTTT	CASSLKQGMNEKLFF
.	TRBJ2-1	TRBV12-3/TRBV12-4	.	TGTGCCAGCAGTGGGGGGTCAGCAATCGAGGGGAATGAGCAGTTCTTC	CASSGGSAIEGNEQFF
few	TRBJ1-1	TRBV19	.	TGTGCCAGTTCCAGTGGATTACAGGTTTTCACTGAAGCTTTCTTT	CASSSGLQVFTEAFF
.	TRBJ2-7	TRBV5-1	.	TGCGCCAGCAGCCTCCAATCCAAGGAGACTGGGGAGTACTTC	CASSLQSKETGEYF
few	TRBJ2-7	TRBV12-3/TRBV12-4	.	TGTGCCAGCAGGTCTAACTCCTACGAGCAGTACTTC	CASRSNSYEQYF
few	TRBJ2-5	TRBV7-9	.	TGTGCCAGCAGTTCACCCGGAGAGACCCAGTACTTC	CASSSPGETQYF
.	TRBJ1-5	TRBV7-2	.	TGTGCCAGCAGCTTTAGCAGGGATAACCGGCCCCAGCATTTT	CASSFSRDNRPQHF
.	TRBJ1-2	TRBV5-1	.	TGCGCCAGCAGCTTGGCCGGGCAGGGTGAGGGCTACACCTTC	CASSLAGQGEGYTF
.	TRBJ1-1	TRBV2	TRBD1	TGTGCCAGCAGTGCTGACCGGGACAGGGGGCTTCGAGGTTCTCTATTTGGGGCTTTCTTT	CASSADRDRGLRGSLFGAFF
few	TRBJ2-5	TRBV11-2	TRBD2	TGTGCCAGCAGCTTAGGGGGACTGACTAGCTGGGGGACCCAGTACTTC	CASSLGGLTSWGTQYF
few	TRBJ2-3	TRBV20-1	.	TGCAGTGCTAGAGATCCTAGTTACTGGGTCGGCACAGATACGCAGTATTTT	CSARDPSYWVGTDTQYF
many	TRBJ1-2	TRBV7-9	.	TGTGCCAGCAGCATAGGAGACAGGTCTAACTATGGCTACACCTTC	CASSIGDRSNYGYTF
.	TRBJ2-5	TRBV14	.	TGTGCCAGCAGCCCCGGACTAAGACGCCAACCGAGGAAACAAGAGACCCAGTACTTC	CASSPGLRRQPRKQETQYF
.	TRBJ1-4	TRBV5-1	.	TGCGCCAGCAAGGTCGAGGGGTCTAATGAAAAACTGATTTTT	CASKVEGSNEKLIF